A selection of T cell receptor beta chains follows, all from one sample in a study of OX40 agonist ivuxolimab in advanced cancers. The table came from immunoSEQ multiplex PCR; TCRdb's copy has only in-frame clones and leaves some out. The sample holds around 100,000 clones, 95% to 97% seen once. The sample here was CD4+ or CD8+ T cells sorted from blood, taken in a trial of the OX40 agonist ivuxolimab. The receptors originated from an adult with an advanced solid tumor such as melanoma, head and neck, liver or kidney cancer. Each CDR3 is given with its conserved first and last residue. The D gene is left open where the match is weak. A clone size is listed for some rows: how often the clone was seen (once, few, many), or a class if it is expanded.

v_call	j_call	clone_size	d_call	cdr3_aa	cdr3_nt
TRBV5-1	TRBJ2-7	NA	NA	CASSLEGGNYEQYF	TGCGCCAGCAGCTTGGAGGGAGGCAACTACGAGCAGTACTTC
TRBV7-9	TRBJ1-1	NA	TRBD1	CASSPTGTGTLDTEAFF	TGTGCCAGCAGCCCAACCGGGACAGGGACTTTGGACACTGAAGCTTTCTTT
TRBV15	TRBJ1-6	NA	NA	CATSRDRGSSYNSPLHF	TGTGCCACCAGCAGAGATAGGGGGAGCTCCTATAATTCACCCCTCCACTTT
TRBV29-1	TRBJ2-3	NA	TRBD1	CSVEVPGTATDTQYF	TGCAGCGTTGAGGTCCCGGGGACAGCCACAGATACGCAGTATTTT
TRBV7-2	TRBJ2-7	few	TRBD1	CASSLVQGINEQYF	TGTGCCAGCAGCTTAGTACAGGGGATAAACGAGCAGTACTTC
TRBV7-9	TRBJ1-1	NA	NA	CASSLNGASMNTEAFF	TGTGCCAGCAGCTTGAACGGTGCCTCCATGAACACTGAAGCTTTCTTT
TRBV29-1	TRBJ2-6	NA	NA	CSVDLGLGGANVLTF	TGCAGCGTTGACTTAGGGTTAGGAGGGGCCAACGTCCTGACTTTC
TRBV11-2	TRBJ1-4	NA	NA	CASSPPIGQRLFF	TGTGCCAGCAGCCCGCCCATCGGACAGAGACTGTTTTTT
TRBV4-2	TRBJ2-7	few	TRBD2	CASSQEVSGSYEQYF	TGTGCCAGCAGCCAAGAAGTTAGCGGGAGCTACGAGCAGTACTTC
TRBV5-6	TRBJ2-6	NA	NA	CASSLDPSGANVLTF	TGTGCCAGCAGCTTGGACCCCTCTGGGGCCAACGTCCTGACTTTC
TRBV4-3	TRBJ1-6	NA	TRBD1	CASSQDPPGQMYSPLHF	TGCGCCAGCAGCCAAGACCCTCCGGGACAGATGTACTCACCCCTCCACTTT
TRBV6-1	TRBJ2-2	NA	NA	CASRYYTGELFF	TGTGCCAGCAGGTATTACACCGGGGAGCTGTTTTTT
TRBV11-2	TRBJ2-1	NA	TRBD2	CASSLPGSGTYNEQFF	TGTGCCAGCAGCCTCCCCGGTAGCGGGACCTACAATGAGCAGTTCTTC
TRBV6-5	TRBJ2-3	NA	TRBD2	CASSPGTSGTDTQYF	TGTGCCAGCAGTCCCGGGACTAGCGGCACAGATACGCAGTATTTT
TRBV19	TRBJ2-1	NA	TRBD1	CASSTRTGNEQFF	TGTGCCAGTAGTACCAGGACAGGGAATGAGCAGTTCTTC
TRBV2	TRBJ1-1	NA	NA	CASRDTGTVEAFF	TGTGCCAGCAGGGATACAGGGACCGTTGAAGCTTTCTTT
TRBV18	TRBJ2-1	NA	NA	CASLDNNEQFF	TGTGCCAGCCTTGATAACAATGAGCAGTTCTTC
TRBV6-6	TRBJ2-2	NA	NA	CASSSLQGTGELFF	TGTGCCAGCAGTAGCCTACAGGGAACCGGGGAGCTGTTTTTT
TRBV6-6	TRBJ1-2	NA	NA	CASSPGIGGYGYTF	TGTGCCAGCAGTCCCGGGATTGGGGGCTATGGCTACACCTTC
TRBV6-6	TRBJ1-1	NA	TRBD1	CASRIGQVNTEAFF	TGTGCCAGCAGAATCGGACAGGTGAACACTGAAGCTTTCTTT
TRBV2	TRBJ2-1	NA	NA	CASSAASPNEQFF	TGTGCCAGCAGTGCGGCTAGTCCCAATGAGCAGTTCTTC
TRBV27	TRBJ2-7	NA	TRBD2	CASSSLAGEQYF	TGTGCCAGCAGTTCACTAGCGGGCGAGCAGTACTTC
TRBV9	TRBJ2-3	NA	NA	CASSPMIGEADTQYF	TGTGCCAGCAGCCCAATGATCGGGGAGGCAGATACGCAGTATTTT
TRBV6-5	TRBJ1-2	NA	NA	CASSYAPYGYTF	TGTGCCAGCAGTTACGCCCCATATGGCTACACCTTC
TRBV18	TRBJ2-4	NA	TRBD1	CASSPLTGTGGDIQYF	TGTGCCAGCTCTCCCCTTACCGGGACAGGAGGAGACATTCAGTACTTC
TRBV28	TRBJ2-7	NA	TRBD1	CASSLDRAYEQYF	TGTGCCAGCAGTTTAGACAGGGCCTACGAGCAGTACTTC
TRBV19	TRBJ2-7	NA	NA	CASSFSSYEQYF	TGTGCCAGTAGTTTCAGCTCCTACGAGCAGTACTTC
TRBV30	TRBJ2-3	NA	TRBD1	CAWSVLTGVTDTQYF	TGTGCCTGGAGTGTACTCACAGGGGTTACAGATACGCAGTATTTT
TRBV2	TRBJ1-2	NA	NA	CASTRMAAEPDYGYTF	TGTGCCAGCACGCGAATGGCAGCCGAACCTGACTATGGCTACACCTTC
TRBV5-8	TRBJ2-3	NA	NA	CASSFDSQDTQYF	TGTGCCAGCAGCTTTGACTCACAGGATACGCAGTATTTT
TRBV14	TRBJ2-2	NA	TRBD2	CASSQEASGDGIDGELFF	TGTGCCAGCAGCCAAGAGGCTAGCGGGGATGGTATTGACGGGGAGCTGTTTTTT
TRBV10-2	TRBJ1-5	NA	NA	CASSDGPGTSNQPQHF	TGCGCCAGCAGTGACGGGCCGGGAACTAGCAATCAGCCCCAGCATTTT
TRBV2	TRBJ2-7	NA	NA	CASSGTAYEQYF	TGTGCCAGCAGTGGGACAGCCTACGAGCAGTACTTC
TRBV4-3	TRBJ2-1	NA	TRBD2	CASSQDLPGRAANEQFF	TGCGCCAGCAGCCAAGATCTACCCGGGAGGGCCGCCAATGAGCAGTTCTTC
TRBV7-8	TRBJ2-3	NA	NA	CASSLALVAETDTQYF	TGTGCCAGCAGCTTAGCGTTGGTAGCGGAAACAGATACGCAGTATTTT
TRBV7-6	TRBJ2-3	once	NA	CASSEADYTDTQYF	TGTGCCAGCAGCGAGGCCGACTACACAGATACGCAGTATTTT
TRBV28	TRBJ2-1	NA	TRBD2	CASSPTLAVSYNEQFF	TGTGCCAGCAGTCCAACCCTAGCGGTCTCCTACAATGAGCAGTTCTTC
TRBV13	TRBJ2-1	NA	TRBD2	CASSLAPGGPYNEQFF	TGTGCCAGCAGCCTAGCCCCGGGGGGACCCTACAATGAGCAGTTCTTC
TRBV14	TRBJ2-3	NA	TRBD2	CASSAPLLAGPDTQYF	TGTGCCAGCAGCGCCCCTCTACTAGCGGGACCAGATACGCAGTATTTT
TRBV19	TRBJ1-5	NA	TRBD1	CASSIDPPGGWPQHF	TGTGCCAGTAGTATAGATCCTCCAGGGGGCTGGCCCCAGCATTTT
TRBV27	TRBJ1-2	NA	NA	CASSPPPSEPNYGYTF	TGTGCCAGCAGTCCTCCCCCGAGTGAGCCTAACTATGGCTACACCTTC
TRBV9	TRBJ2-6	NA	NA	CASSVLGANVLTF	TGTGCCAGCAGCGTGCTAGGGGCCAACGTCCTGACTTTC
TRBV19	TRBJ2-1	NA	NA	CASSDGYNEQFF	TGTGCCAGTAGTGACGGCTACAATGAGCAGTTCTTC
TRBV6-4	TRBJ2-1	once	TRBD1	CASREPDRDSYNEQFF	TGTGCCAGCAGGGAGCCCGACAGGGACTCCTACAATGAGCAGTTCTTC
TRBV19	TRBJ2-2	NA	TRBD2	CASSIGLAENTGELFF	TGTGCCAGTAGTATAGGGCTAGCGGAGAACACCGGGGAGCTGTTTTTT
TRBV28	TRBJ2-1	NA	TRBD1	CASSGTGDNNNEQFF	TGTGCCAGCAGTGGGACAGGGGACAACAACAATGAGCAGTTCTTC
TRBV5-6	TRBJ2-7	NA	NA	CASSPLRYGDYEQYF	TGTGCCAGCAGCCCCCTGCGTTATGGTGACTACGAGCAGTACTTC
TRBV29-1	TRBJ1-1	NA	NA	CSVESDLRPDNTEAFF	TGCAGCGTTGAGTCAGACCTCCGACCAGATAACACTGAAGCTTTCTTT
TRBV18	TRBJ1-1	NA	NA	CASHASSGTEAFF	TGTGCCAGCCATGCGAGCTCGGGTACTGAAGCTTTCTTT
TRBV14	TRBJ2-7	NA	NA	CASSHGSSYEQYF	TGTGCCAGCAGCCACGGGAGCTCCTACGAGCAGTACTTC
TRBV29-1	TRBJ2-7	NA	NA	CSARDGPYEQYF	TGCAGCGCTCGGGACGGACCCTACGAGCAGTACTTC